This T cell receptor beta chain was captured in a study of T cell repertoires in cytomegalovirus infection. The CDR3 loop spans 16 amino acids. The ends were cut back, 7 bases at V and 1 base at J, with 17 bases in the middle. Using its own MiXCR run on the reads, TCRdb lists one record per CDR3 protein. The data contain about 190,000 distinct CDR3 sequences, roughly 28% of them singletons. A remark on this clonotype: Its antigen remains unidentified.

Points from the study as a whole: The ex vivo response was dominated by HLA-C-restricted CMV-specific TCR beta clonotypes.

Input material: PBMCs. V gene TRBV12-3 or TRBV12-4 combines with J gene TRBJ2-1, with D unresolved. This receptor was identified in a human donor in good health (CMV status not recorded). Some clones in this sample may be carry-over from other donors' samples. CDR3: CASTPYLAISYNEQFF. CDR3 DNA: TGTGCCAGCACCCCGTATCTCGCTATTTCCTACAATGAGCAGTTCTTC.